What follows are 23 T cell receptor beta chains derived from one specimen sequenced in a study of cytomegalovirus exposure and HLA in healthy donors. This PCR relied on a set of 60 Vbeta primers and 13 Jbeta primers. Clones were sequenced by immunoSEQ multiplex PCR, and TCRdb holds only the in-frame ones, with some missing. Among 200,000 or so clones, over 65% were seen once, and the ten largest hold 0.098%. The sample taken for sequencing was PBMCs. These receptors were obtained from a boy aged 2-9 years in good health and CMV-seronegative.

The gene calls are TRBV15 and TRBJ2-7, with TRBD1 as a possible D gene (6 bases). This CDR3 comprises 15 residues. V was clipped by 0 bases and J by 4 bases, with 13 bases between them. CDR1 is LNHNV, CDR2 YYDKDF, per germline (reference sequence). CDR3 in DNA: TGTGCCACCAGCAGAGAATCTGGACAGACTTACGAGCAGTACTTC. It yields the protein CATSRESGQTYEQYF.

Only a few counts were recorded for this clone. The CDR3 protein is CAWSSRGGANSPLHF. The CDR3 DNA is TGTGCCTGGAGTTCCCGCGGGGGCGCAAATTCACCCCTCCACTTT. The chain carries TRBV30 and TRBJ1-6; TRBD1 is a possible D gene (6 bases). V was shortened by 2 bases and J by 7 bases, with 15 bases between the two germline ends. The CDR3 runs to 15 residues. Per germline, CDR1 GTSNPN and CDR2 SVGIG (reference sequence). Filled out from reference TRBV30 and TRBJ1-6, the complete variable domain reads SQTIHQWPATLVQPVGSPLSLECTVEGTSNPNLYWYRQAAGRGLQLLFYSVGIGQISSEVPQNLSASRPQDRQFILSSKKLLLSDSGFYLCAWSSRGGANSPLHFGNGTRLTVT.

V and J are TRBV6-6 and TRBJ2-4; unclear D gene. In germline, CDR1 is MNHNY, CDR2 SVGAGI (reference sequence). This CDR3 contains 15 residues. V was cut by 4 bases and J by 1 base, with 11 bases left in between. The CDR3 reads CASSFRGPAKNIQYF. CDR3 DNA sequence: TGTGCCAGCAGTTTTAGAGGTCCGGCCAAAAACATTCAGTACTTC.

The chain joins TRBV4-3 to TRBJ2-5; 9 positions agree with TRBD1. CDR3 size: 16 residues. V lost 1 base, J lost 3 bases, and 6 bases stayed unmatched. Germline V gives CDR1 LGHNA, CDR2 YSLEER. The CDR3 is CASSQVSGTGKETQYF. In DNA, the CDR3 is TGCGCCAGCAGCCAAGTATCCGGGACAGGGAAAGAGACCCAGTACTTC.

V usage is TRBV4-3 and J usage is TRBJ1-1; D may be TRBD1 (5 bases). This CDR3 contains 13 residues. CDR1 and CDR2 from the germline V gene are LGHNA and YSLEER. Trimming removed 1 base at V and 5 bases at J, with 8 bases between. The CDR3 protein is CASSQGAGTEAFF. In DNA form, the CDR3 reads TGCGCCAGCAGCCAAGGGGCAGGGACTGAAGCTTTCTTT.

The CDR3 DNA sequence: TGTGCCAGCAGCCAAATGGGGGGGGGCGTCTATGAGCAGTTCTTC. This translates into CASSQMGGGVYEQFF. V usage is TRBV7-3 and J usage is TRBJ2-1; D perhaps matches TRBD2 (7 bases). The CDR3 is 15 residues long. Deletions cut 5 bases from V and 8 bases from J, with 19 bases between. The V gene's germline CDR1 is SGHTA and CDR2 FQGTGA.

For the CDR3, the DNA is TGTGCCAGCAGCTTAGGGGGGAGGGTAGGGACCCCTTTCTACGAGCAGTACTTC. Its translation is CASSLGGRVGTPFYEQYF. V is TRBV7-6 and J is TRBJ2-7, with 7 bases that match TRBD2. The CDR3 extends over 18 amino acids. V shed 1 base, J shed 3 bases, and the junction held 15 bases outside the gene matches. The germline gives CDR1 SGHVS, CDR2 FNYEAQ.

The chain uses TRBV7-2 and TRBJ2-3; tentatively, D is TRBD1 (6 bases). CDR1 and CDR2 from the germline V gene are SGHTA and FQGNSA. This CDR3 contains 15 residues. The V end lost 5 bases, the J end lost 5 bases, and 17 bases lay between the germline ends. The chain's CDR3 is CASSASVRGIDTQYF. CDR3 nucleotide sequence: TGTGCCAGCAGCGCATCGGTAAGGGGGATAGATACGCAGTATTTT.

The chain carries TRBV11-3 and TRBJ1-6; D unclear. The length of the CDR3 is 13 residues. The germline V gene has CDR1 SGHNT and CDR2 YENEEA. The germline V and J ends were trimmed by 3 bases and 10 bases, with 10 bases remaining between them. Written as DNA, the CDR3 is TGTGCCAGCAGCTTGGAGGGAACCTCACCCCTCCACTTT. Translated, it gives CASSLEGTSPLHF.

The chain has TRBV4-3 and TRBJ2-7; 9 nucleotides line up with TRBD2. The CDR3 consists of 15 residues. V shed 0 bases and J 6 bases; nucleotides not matched to a gene: 6. Per germline, CDR1 LGHNA and CDR2 YSLEER. CDR3 sequence (DNA): TGCGCCAGCAGCCAAGAGGCGGGGGGGCCGAGCGAGCAGTACTTC. Encoded protein: CASSQEAGGPSEQYF.

The genes are TRBV5-4 and TRBJ2-6; perhaps TRBD1 as D (6 bases). Germline-derived CDR1 and CDR2 are SGHNT and YYREEE (reference sequence). Trimming removed 2 bases at V and 1 base at J, with 13 bases between. The CDR3 has 17 amino acids. The CDR3 spells CASSFQTGRSGANVLTF. In DNA, the CDR3 is TGTGCCAGCAGCTTCCAAACAGGGAGATCTGGGGCCAACGTCCTGACTTTC.

The chain uses TRBV6-5 and TRBJ2-6; 7 bases match TRBD1. The germline V gene encodes CDR1 MNHEY and CDR2 SVGAGI. V shed 6 bases and J 2 bases; nucleotides not matched to a gene: 4. This CDR3 spans 15 amino acids. The CDR3 sequence is CASSDRATGANVLTF. The CDR3 coding sequence is TGTGCCAGCAGCGACAGGGCCACTGGGGCCAACGTCCTGACTTTC.

V usage is TRBV27 and J usage is TRBJ2-2; D unresolved. V was clipped by 3 bases and J by 10 bases, with 9 bases between them. From germline, CDR1 is MNHEY and CDR2 SMNVEV (reference sequence). The CDR3 is 12 amino acids. CDR3 sequence: CASSFSGEELFF. The CDR3 nucleotides are TGTGCCAGCAGTTTCTCGGGTGAGGAGCTGTTTTTT.

V is TRBV28 and J is TRBJ1-4; a weak D match, TRBD1 (5 bases). The CDR3 consists of 15 residues. CDR1 MDHEN and CDR2 SYDVKM come from the germline V gene. V gave up 5 bases and J gave up 7 bases, with 17 bases separating them. CDR3 coding DNA: TGTGCCAGCAGTACCCGGTGGGGGAGGACTGAAAAACTGTTTTTT. It is translated as CASSTRWGRTEKLFF. Variable domain in full (rest from reference TRBV28 and TRBJ1-4): DVKVTQSSRYLVKRTGEKVFLECVQDMDHENMFWYRQDPGLGLRLIYFSYDVKMKEKGDIPEGYSVSREKKERFSLILESASTNQTSMYLCASSTRWGRTEKLFFGSGTQLSVL.

This clone was seen just once. The chain combines TRBV11-2 with TRBJ2-7; TRBD1 matches at 7 bases. Germline trimming cut 5 bases from V and 5 bases from J; bases unmatched to any gene: 9. Germline V gives CDR1 SGHAT, CDR2 FQNNGV. The CDR3 extends over 14 amino acids. CDR3 nucleotides: TGTGCCAGCAGCCTATCGACAGGGAAGGACGAGCAGTACTTC. This encodes CASSLSTGKDEQYF. Supplemented by reference TRBV11-2 and TRBJ2-7, the full variable domain reads EAGVAQSPRYKIIEKRQSVAFWCNPISGHATLYWYQQILGQGPKLLIQFQNNGVVDDSQLPKDRFSAERLKGVDSTLKIQPAKLEDSAVYLCASSLSTGKDEQYFGPGTRLTVT.

V is TRBV18 and J is TRBJ1-1; D may be TRBD1 (5 bases). Germline CDR1 is KGHSH and CDR2 is LQKENI. Trimming removed 3 bases at V and 4 bases at J, with 12 bases between. This CDR3 region has 14 residues. DNA for the CDR3: TGTGCCAGCTCACCCAGGGAAAGGGGCACTGAAGCTTTCTTT. It translates to CASSPRERGTEAFF.

This clone was counted a single time. J is TRBJ2-1 and V is TRBV5-1; 8 bases are shared with TRBD2. With V trimmed by 3 bases and J by 9 bases, 8 bases remained unmatched. There are 14 residues in the CDR3. Germline CDR1 SGHRS, CDR2 YFSETQ. CDR3 nucleotides: TGCGCCAGCAGCTCGGAGCGGGGGCTGTTTGAGCAGTTCTTC. Its translation is CASSSERGLFEQFF.

The V and J genes are TRBV11-2 and TRBJ1-5; possibly TRBD1 for D (5 bases). The V and J ends lost 2 bases and 4 bases respectively, with 9 bases between them. Germline V gene lookup returns CDR1 SGHAT and CDR2 FQNNGV. CDR3 length equals 14 residues. CDR3 region: CASSLTPGNQPQHF. The CDR3 DNA is TGTGCCAGCAGCTTAACGCCAGGGAATCAGCCCCAGCATTTT.

The chain combines TRBV4-3 with TRBJ2-5, with 14 bases that match TRBD2. The J segment lost 3 bases and the V segment lost 3 bases, leaving 0 bases of the junction unmatched. Germline V lookup: CDR1 LGHNA, CDR2 YSLEER. The CDR3 is 15 residues long. The CDR3 nucleotides are TGCGCCAGCAGCCAGGGACTAGCGGGGGAAGAGACCCAGTACTTC. It specifies CASSQGLAGEETQYF.

This chain connects TRBV9 to TRBJ2-3; 10 nucleotides line up with TRBD2. Germline V gene data show CDR1 as SGDLS and CDR2 as YYNGEE. Losses at the gene ends were 1 base for V and 1 base for J; bases not matched to a gene: 3. The CDR3 is 16 amino acids. The CDR3 loop is CASSVRSGGGTDTQYF. Here the CDR3 DNA reads TGTGCCAGCAGCGTACGGAGCGGGGGGGGCACAGATACGCAGTATTTT.

The V gene is TRBV4-3, the J gene TRBJ1-2; no clear D. The CDR3 is made up of 14 amino acids. Trimming cost V 1 base and J 2 bases, with 8 bases left between them. The germline gives CDR1 LGHNA, CDR2 YSLEER. The CDR3 sequence: CASSQVTQNYGYTF. The CDR3 region has the DNA TGCGCCAGCAGCCAAGTCACACAGAACTATGGCTACACCTTC.

This clone was seen only a few times. The rearrangement links TRBV4-3 to TRBJ1-4; 7 positions match TRBD1. J gave up 7 bases and V 3 bases, and 5 bases lay outside the gene matches. CDR3 length: 14 residues. Germline lookup yields CDR1 LGHNA and CDR2 YSLEER. CDR3 in DNA: TGCGCCAGCAGCCAGGGGACAGTCTTTGAAAAACTGTTTTTT. This codes for CASSQGTVFEKLFF.

This clone was counted between two and nine times. The genes are TRBV29-1 and TRBJ1-2; 8 nucleotides line up with TRBD1. V trimming: 6 bases; J trimming: 5 bases; junction bases outside the gene matches: 5. This CDR3 has 12 residues. The germline V gene encodes CDR1 SQVTM and CDR2 ANQGSEA. CDR3 DNA: TGCAGCGTAAAAGGACAGGGTTATGGCTACACCTTC. This translates into CSVKGQGYGYTF.